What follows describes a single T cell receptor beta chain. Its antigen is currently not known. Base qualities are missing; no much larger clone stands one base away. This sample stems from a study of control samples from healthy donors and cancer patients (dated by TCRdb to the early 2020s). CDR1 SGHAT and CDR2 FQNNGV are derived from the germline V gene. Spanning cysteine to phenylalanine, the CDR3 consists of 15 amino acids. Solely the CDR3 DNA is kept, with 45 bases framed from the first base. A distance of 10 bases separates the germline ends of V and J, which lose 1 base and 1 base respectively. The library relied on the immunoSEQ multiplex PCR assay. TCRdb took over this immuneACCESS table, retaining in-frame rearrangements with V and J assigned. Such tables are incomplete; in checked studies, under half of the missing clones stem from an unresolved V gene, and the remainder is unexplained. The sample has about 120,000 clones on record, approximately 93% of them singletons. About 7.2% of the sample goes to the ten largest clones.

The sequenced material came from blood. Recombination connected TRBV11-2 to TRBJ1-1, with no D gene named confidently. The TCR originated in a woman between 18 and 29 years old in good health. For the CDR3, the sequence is CASSLGLPQNTEAFF. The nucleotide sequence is TGTGCCAGCAGCTTAGGTCTCCCTCAGAACACTGAAGCTTTCTTT. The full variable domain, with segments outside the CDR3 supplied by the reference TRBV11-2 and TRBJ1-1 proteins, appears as EAGVAQSPRYKIIEKRQSVAFWCNPISGHATLYWYQQILGQGPKLLIQFQNNGVVDDSQLPKDRFSAERLKGVDSTLKIQPAKLEDSAVYLCASSLGLPQNTEAFFGQGTRLTVV.